This T cell receptor beta chain was captured by sequencing in a study of glioma-infiltrating T cells. This clonotype has only one observation. A junction boundary mismatches the germline segment, possibly from a read error. Germline CDR1 is MGHDK and CDR2 is SYGVNS. This CDR3 is 14 amino acids long. The iRepertoire nested amplicon-rescue multiplex PCR amplified TCR alpha and beta CDR3s from RNA. TCRdb reanalysed the multiplex PCR reads using MiXCR and keeps one entry per CDR3 protein. The sample holds about 200,000 distinct CDR3 sequences, around 30% seen once. The V call is TRBV25-1, the J call TRBJ2-1; 9 bases line up with TRBD1. The receptor's source is a human donor with low-grade glioma or glioblastoma, undergoing nonglioma brain surgery, or in good health (not recorded which). The sample comprised glioma tissue, nonneoplastic brain tissue, or PBMCs (not recorded which). CDR3 region: CASGQQGAGNERFF. The CDR3 coding sequence is TGTGCCAGCGGACAACAGGGGGCCGGGAATGAGCGGTTCTTC.